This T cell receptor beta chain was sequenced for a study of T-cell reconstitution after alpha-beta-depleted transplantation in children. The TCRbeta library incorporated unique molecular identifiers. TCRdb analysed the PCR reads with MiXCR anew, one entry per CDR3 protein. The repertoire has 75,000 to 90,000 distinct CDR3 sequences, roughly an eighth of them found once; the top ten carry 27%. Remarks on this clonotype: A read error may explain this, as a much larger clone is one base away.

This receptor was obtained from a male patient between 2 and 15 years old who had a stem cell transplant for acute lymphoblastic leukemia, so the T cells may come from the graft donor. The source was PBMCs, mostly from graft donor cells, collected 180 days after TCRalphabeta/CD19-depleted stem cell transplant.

CDR3 amino acids: CSARGGGSYEQYF. Written as DNA, the CDR3 is TGCAGTGCTAGAGGGGGGGGATCCTACGAGCAGTACTTC. The chain links TRBV20-1 to TRBJ2-7; 7 nucleotides agree with TRBD2. The V segment lost 1 base and the J segment 1 base; nucleotides outside the gene matches: 1. This CDR3 has 13 amino acids. Germline assignment: CDR1 DFQATT and CDR2 SNEGSKA (reference sequence).